This entry lists 27 T cell receptor beta chains sequenced from one sample in a study of T cell responses to AZD1222 COVID-19 vaccine. Libraries were prepared by immunoSEQ multiplex PCR; TCRdb keeps only in-frame clonotypes and omits some of them. The repertoire holds about 94,000 clones, with approximately 90% as singletons. The starting material was peripheral blood, obtained 28 days after the second AZD1222 dose. The receptors come from an adult who received the AZD1222 COVID-19 vaccine.

This sequence joins TRBV19 and TRBJ1-2; D is uncertain. Trimming left V 2 bases short and J 4 bases short, with 8 bases between. The CDR3 has 13 amino acids. The germline V gene has CDR1 LNHDA and CDR2 SQIVND (reference sequence). The CDR3 is CASSISQFYGYTF. CDR3 DNA sequence: TGTGCCAGTAGTATATCCCAATTCTATGGCTACACCTTC.

In regard to this clone: Other nucleotide sequences from this sample produce the same CDR3. The chain has TRBV5-1 and TRBJ1-1, with D possibly being TRBD1 (5 bases). Germline V gene sequence: CDR1 SGHRS, CDR2 YFSETQ. This CDR3 has 13 amino acids. V lost 4 bases, J lost 1 base, and 8 bases lay in between. The CDR3 DNA follows: TGCGCCAGCAGCCCTACAGGGAACACTGAAGCTTTCTTT. It yields the protein CASSPTGNTEAFF.

Concerning this clone itself: At one end the junction does not follow the germline gene, possibly because of a read error. The chain joins TRBV28 to TRBJ2-7; 14 nucleotides agree with TRBD2. Germline CDR1 and CDR2: MDHEN and SYDVKM. The CDR3 length is 15 residues. CDR3 in DNA: TGTGCCAGCAGTCCCGCCGGGAGGACTAGCGGGAGGACTCGCTTC. It translates to CASSPAGRTSGRTRF.

The count of this clone is one. The chain is built from TRBV2 and TRBJ2-1; a weak D match, TRBD2 (6 bases). The CDR3 is 15 residues long. Trimming shortened V by 4 bases and J by 6 bases, and 16 bases separated the two germline ends. The germline CDR1 and CDR2 sequences are SNHLY and FYNNEI. The CDR3 DNA reads TGTGCCAGCAGTGGCCCGGGACTCGGCACCAATGAGCAGTTCTTC. Encoded protein: CASSGPGLGTNEQFF.

V gene TRBV9 combines with J gene TRBJ2-1; D gene unclear. V was trimmed by 1 base and J by 8 bases, leaving 7 bases between them. In germline, CDR1 is SGDLS, CDR2 YYNGEE. This CDR3 has 12 amino acids. CDR3 sequence: CASSVRSDEQFF. CDR3 sequence (DNA): TGTGCCAGCAGCGTACGGTCCGATGAGCAGTTCTTC.

V usage is TRBV6-5 and J usage is TRBJ1-5; 10 bases map to TRBD1. Germline V gene sequence: CDR1 MNHEY, CDR2 SVGAGI. There are 16 residues in the CDR3. V gave up 4 bases and J gave up 2 bases; unmatched junction bases: 5. The CDR3 sequence is CASSWGGTGGNQPQHF. In DNA, the CDR3 is TGTGCCAGCAGTTGGGGGGGGACAGGGGGCAATCAGCCCCAGCATTTT.

The chain uses TRBV28 and TRBJ1-1; the D is unclear. Germline V gene sequence: CDR1 MDHEN, CDR2 SYDVKM. This CDR3 is built from 13 residues. The V and J ends lost 7 bases and 6 bases respectively, with 15 bases between them. The CDR3: CASKQEGLPEAFF. CDR3 in DNA: TGTGCCAGCAAACAAGAGGGTCTTCCTGAAGCTTTCTTT.

This rearrangement joins TRBV11-2 to TRBJ2-5; TRBD2 matches 13 bases. The CDR3 loop spans 17 amino acids. The trim removed 5 bases at V and 3 bases at J, leaving 9 bases unmatched. The germline CDR1 and CDR2 sequences are SGHAT and FQNNGV. CDR3 DNA sequence: TGTGCCAGCAGCCCACTAGCGGGGGGGCCATTGGAAGAGACCCAGTACTTC. It encodes CASSPLAGGPLEETQYF. Full variable domain (remainder filled in from reference TRBV11-2 and TRBJ2-5): EAGVAQSPRYKIIEKRQSVAFWCNPISGHATLYWYQQILGQGPKLLIQFQNNGVVDDSQLPKDRFSAERLKGVDSTLKIQPAKLEDSAVYLCASSPLAGGPLEETQYFGPGTRLLVL.

The chain joins TRBV6-5 to TRBJ2-7; possibly TRBD1 or TRBD2 for D (7 bases each). CDR3 length equals 14 residues. V lost 6 bases, J lost 4 bases, and 16 bases lay in between. Germline V CDR1 and CDR2: MNHEY, SVGAGI. This CDR3 is CASSGGEGAYEQYF. The CDR3 nucleotides read TGTGCCAGCAGCGGAGGGGAGGGGGCTTACGAGCAGTACTTC.

This clone appeared a single time. V usage is TRBV18 and J usage is TRBJ2-5; 7 bases fit TRBD1. J lost 4 bases, V lost 4 bases, and 0 bases had no gene match. Looked up from germline, CDR1 is KGHSH and CDR2 is LQKENI. The CDR3 has 12 amino acids. The CDR3 bases are TGTGCCAGCTCACGGACAGGAGAGACCCAGTACTTC. Residues: CASSRTGETQYF.

The J gene is TRBJ2-7, the V gene TRBV27; TRBD1 matches 8 bases. There are 16 residues in the CDR3. The germline gives CDR1 MNHEY, CDR2 SMNVEV (reference sequence). V trimming: 5 bases; J trimming: 0 bases; junction bases outside the gene matches: 9. The CDR3 bases are TGTGCCAGCAGTCTCAATTACAGGGGGGCCTCCTACGAGCAGTACTTC. Its translation is CASSLNYRGASYEQYF.

This chain joins TRBV30 and TRBJ2-2; D is unresolved. This CDR3 is 11 amino acids long. V was trimmed by 6 bases and J by 5 bases, leaving 7 bases between them. Germline CDR1 GTSNPN, CDR2 SVGIG (reference sequence). In DNA, the CDR3 is TGTGCCTGCTTCATTACCGGGGAGCTGTTTTTT. This codes for CACFITGELFF.

The chain recombines TRBV4-1 with TRBJ2-7; 13 nucleotides align to TRBD2. Germline V gives CDR1 MGHRA, CDR2 YSYEKL. This CDR3 spans 16 amino acids. V was clipped by 4 bases and J by 2 bases; unmatched bases: 5. The CDR3 DNA follows: TGCGCCAGCAGCCCCAAGACTAGCGGGGGGACCTACGAGCAGTACTTC. It is translated as CASSPKTSGGTYEQYF.

J is TRBJ2-2 and V is TRBV7-3, with D hard to call. CDR3 length: 14 residues. Between the trimmed V and J ends, which lost 3 bases and 0 bases, there was a span of 5 bases. Germline values: CDR1 SGHTA, CDR2 FQGTGA. CDR3 protein: CASSLNTNTGELFF. For the CDR3, the DNA is TGTGCCAGCAGCTTGAATACGAACACCGGGGAGCTGTTTTTT.

The rearrangement joins TRBV5-1 to TRBJ2-1; TRBD2 agrees at 7 bases. The germline gives CDR1 SGHRS, CDR2 YFSETQ. The CDR3 runs to 14 residues. Germline trimming cut 3 bases from V and 7 bases from J; bases unmatched to any gene: 7. The CDR3 bases are TGCGCCAGCAGCTACTCCGGGACTATGAATGAGCAGTTCTTC. Protein: CASSYSGTMNEQFF.

This clone has just one count. The genes are TRBV11-2 and TRBJ1-1; TRBD1 matches at 9 bases. This CDR3 region has 15 residues. V lost 4 bases and J lost 3; bases outside the gene matches: 6. Germline V CDR1 and CDR2: SGHAT, FQNNGV. In DNA, the CDR3 is TGTGCCAGCAGCTCCTTAGGACAGGGGCACACTGAAGCTTTCTTT. As protein: CASSSLGQGHTEAFF. The variable domain in full, completed from reference TRBV11-2 and TRBJ1-1, reads EAGVAQSPRYKIIEKRQSVAFWCNPISGHATLYWYQQILGQGPKLLIQFQNNGVVDDSQLPKDRFSAERLKGVDSTLKIQPAKLEDSAVYLCASSSLGQGHTEAFFGQGTRLTVV.

This clone has a single count. The chain joins TRBV4-2 to TRBJ1-5, with a possible D match to TRBD1 (5 bases). The CDR3 length is 15 residues. With 0 bases removed from V and 3 bases from J, the gap between germline ends came to 9 bases. Germline V gene sequence: CDR1 LGHNA, CDR2 YNFKEQ. CDR3 in DNA: TGTGCCAGCAGCCAAGAAGACAGAGTCAATCAGCCCCAGCATTTT. Amino acid sequence: CASSQEDRVNQPQHF.

The rearrangement links TRBV11-3 to TRBJ1-1; the D gene is possibly TRBD1 (5 bases). The CDR3 is 15 residues long. CDR1 is SGHNT, CDR2 YENEEA, per germline. The germline V and J ends were trimmed by 0 bases and 11 bases, with 19 bases remaining between them. The CDR3 bases are TGTGCCAGCAGCTTAGAGTGGGCAGGGAAGGTGGTGGCTTTCTTT. It is translated as CASSLEWAGKVVAFF.

J is TRBJ2-1 and V is TRBV11-2, with 10 bases matching TRBD1. The J segment lost 6 bases and the V segment lost 5 bases, leaving 13 bases of the junction unmatched. The CDR3 spans 17 residues. The V gene's germline CDR1 is SGHAT and CDR2 FQNNGV. As DNA, the CDR3 is TGTGCCAGCAGCCCGATCCGGGGACAGGGGAGAGGCAATGAGCAGTTCTTC. This sequence encodes CASSPIRGQGRGNEQFF.

The rearrangement uses TRBV6-5 and TRBJ2-7; tentatively, D is TRBD1 or TRBD2 (5 bases each). CDR1 is MNHEY, CDR2 SVGAGI, per germline. V gave up 7 bases and J gave up 2 bases, with 18 bases separating them. This CDR3 spans 15 amino acids. DNA for the CDR3: TGTGCCAGCACCTTCTCTGGGGGAGCAGCCTACGAGCAGTACTTC. Its translation is CASTFSGGAAYEQYF.

V is TRBV4-2 and J is TRBJ2-3, with 9 bases fitting TRBD2. This CDR3 has 16 amino acids. Germline-derived CDR1 and CDR2 are LGHNA and YNFKEQ. The junction had 10 bases not matched to a gene; V was cut back by 4 bases and J by 5 bases. The CDR3 nucleotides are TGTGCCAGCAGCCCTAATCTGGGCGGGGGGGGAGATACGCAGTATTTT. This gives the protein CASSPNLGGGGDTQYF.

This clone has only one observation. The CDR3 is CAISERTGALEAFF. Written as DNA, the CDR3 is TGTGCCATCAGTGAAAGGACAGGGGCTTTAGAGGCTTTCTTT. This chain uses TRBV10-3 with TRBJ1-1; 9 positions agree with TRBD1. The CDR3 contains 14 residues. Germline V gives CDR1 ENHRY, CDR2 SYGVKD. V shed 3 bases and J 11 bases; nucleotides not matched to a gene: 10.

The rearrangement joins TRBV7-9 to TRBJ2-5, with 8 bases matching TRBD1. Germline values: CDR1 SEHNR, CDR2 FQNEAQ (reference sequence). V lost 3 bases to trimming and J lost 5 bases; unmatched junction nucleotides: 11. The CDR3 consists of 16 residues. The CDR3 DNA follows: TGTGCCAGCAGCTTTGGACAGGGAACCACGACGGAGACCCAGTACTTC. Its translation is CASSFGQGTTTETQYF.

The rearrangement links TRBV28 to TRBJ2-5; the D gene is possibly TRBD2 (6 bases). CDR1 MDHEN and CDR2 SYDVKM come from the germline V gene. The CDR3 is 13 amino acids. V shed 2 bases and J shed 5 bases, with 9 bases lying between them. The CDR3 DNA is TGTGCCAGCAGTTTAGGAGGGATTGAGACCCAGTACTTC. This encodes CASSLGGIETQYF.

V gene TRBV6-5 combines with J gene TRBJ2-1; 10 nucleotides align to TRBD1. The CDR3 spans 15 residues. Per germline, CDR1 MNHEY and CDR2 SVGAGI. The ends lost 2 bases at V and 3 bases at J; junction bases unmatched: 1. Written as DNA, the CDR3 is TGTGCCAGCAGTTACAGGGACAGGGGCTACAATGAGCAGTTCTTC. It translates to CASSYRDRGYNEQFF.

The chain combines TRBV5-6 with TRBJ1-4; TRBD1 matches at 7 bases. This CDR3 has 13 amino acids. With V trimmed by 1 base and J by 8 bases, 2 bases remained unmatched. Germline lookup yields CDR1 SGHDT and CDR2 YYEEEE. CDR3: CASSLPTGEKLFF. The CDR3 DNA sequence: TGTGCCAGCAGCTTGCCGACAGGGGAAAAACTGTTTTTT.

The chain has TRBV11-2 and TRBJ2-7; TRBD2 aligns across 8 bases. Germline CDR1 is SGHAT and CDR2 is FQNNGV. The CDR3 is made up of 17 amino acids. V gave up 0 bases and J gave up 0 bases; unmatched junction bases: 7. The CDR3 DNA follows: TGTGCCAGCAGCTTAGATTCCCTTGGACTAGCCTCCTACGAGCAGTACTTC. It specifies CASSLDSLGLASYEQYF.